The 5 T cell receptor beta chains below were found in one sample sequenced in a study of spatial heterogeneity in lung cancer. Documented time point: sample taken at primary tumor resection. The input material, whole RNA from tumor, nontumor lung or frozen PBMC, was sequenced unsorted. Using its own MiXCR run on the 5' RACE reads, TCRdb lists one record per CDR3 protein. Here the sample spans around 23,000 distinct CDR3 sequences, about 4.6% being singletons. The sequencing used PBMCs, collected at surgery. These receptors originate from a male donor with early-stage non-small cell lung cancer.

Many counts were recorded for this clonotype. The J gene is TRBJ2-5, the V gene TRBV9, with D possibly being TRBD1 or TRBD2 (5 bases each). This CDR3 is 15 amino acids long. V lost 3 bases, J lost 5 bases, and 17 bases lay in between. Germline assignment: CDR1 SGDLS and CDR2 YYNGEE. CDR3 protein: CASSGSGTWLETQYF. As DNA, the CDR3 is TGTGCCAGCAGCGGATCAGGGACGTGGTTGGAGACCCAGTACTTC.

This clonotype was found many times. The chain has TRBV24-1 and TRBJ1-1; the match to TRBD1 covers 8 bases. V dropped 5 bases and J dropped 0; count of bases not matched to a gene: 4. The germline gives CDR1 KGHDR, CDR2 SFDVKD. This CDR3 is built from 15 residues. The CDR3 is CATSGTGNMNTEAFF. DNA for the CDR3: TGTGCCACCAGTGGGACAGGGAACATGAACACTGAAGCTTTCTTT.

This clonotype came up many times. CDR3 protein: CASSLDWSNQPQHF. CDR3 DNA sequence: TGCGCCAGCAGCTTGGACTGGAGTAATCAGCCCCAGCATTTT. This rearrangement joins TRBV5-1 to TRBJ1-5; D not resolved. The CDR3 spans 14 residues. The germline gives CDR1 SGHRS, CDR2 YFSETQ. V lost 0 bases and J 4 bases, leaving 8 bases between the germline ends.

This clonotype was picked up many times. This chain links TRBV3-1 with TRBJ1-6; D is undetermined. Trimming left V 5 bases short and J 8 bases short, with 10 bases between. The CDR3 is 13 amino acids. CDR1 and CDR2 from the germline V gene are LGHDT and YNNKEL (reference sequence). The CDR3 bases are TGTGCCAGCAGCGGAACCAAGCATTCACCCCTCCACTTT. Encoded protein: CASSGTKHSPLHF.

With regard to this clonotype: A much larger clone sits a single nucleotide away, making a read error possible. The V gene is TRBV7-3, the J gene TRBJ2-1; possibly TRBD1 or TRBD2 for D (5 bases each). Looked up from germline, CDR1 is SGHTA and CDR2 is FQGTGA. Trimming left V 4 bases short and J 12 bases short, with 16 bases between. The CDR3 covers 13 residues. In nucleotides, the CDR3 is TGTGCCAGCAGCTCCACGGGGCTCCATGGGCAGTTCTTC. This translates into CASSSTGLHGQFF.